A selection of T cell receptor beta chains follows, all from one sample in a study of post-analysis software for immune sequencing data. TCRdb reanalysed the PCR reads using MiXCR and keeps one entry per CDR3 protein. The data contain around 700,000 distinct CDR3 sequences, 59% of them singletons. The sequencing sample was made of blood. The receptors here all came from a girl aged 2 to 9 with multiple sclerosis. The CDR3 runs from the conserved cysteine through the conserved F or W. D genes are given only for firm matches. Expanded clones are given a class, and other clones once, few, many or no size at all.

v_gene: TRBV29-1; abundance: -; d_gene: -; j_gene: TRBJ1-2; CDR3aa: CSVGGGASSYGYTF; CDR3nt: TGCAGCGTTGGAGGGGGAGCCTCAAGCTATGGCTACACCTTC
v_gene: TRBV12-3/TRBV12-4; abundance: -; d_gene: TRBD2; j_gene: TRBJ2-3; CDR3aa: CASSPAGGPGDTQYF; CDR3nt: TGTGCCAGCAGTCCCGCGGGAGGGCCCGGAGATACGCAGTATTTT
v_gene: TRBV20-1; abundance: -; d_gene: TRBD2; j_gene: TRBJ2-1; CDR3aa: CSARVLAGGLRSYNVQFF; CDR3nt: TGCAGTGCTAGGGTACTAGCGGGGGGGCTACGATCCTACAATGTGCAGTTCTTC
v_gene: TRBV2; abundance: once; d_gene: TRBD2; j_gene: TRBJ2-1; CDR3aa: CASSEGRRLADPVQETQFF; CDR3nt: TGTGCCAGCAGTGAAGGAAGAAGGCTAGCGGACCCTGTGCAAGAGACCCAGTTCTTC
v_gene: TRBV4-1; abundance: few; d_gene: -; j_gene: TRBJ2-1; CDR3aa: CASRLIGNKVHEQFF; CDR3nt: TGCGCCAGCAGACTCATAGGAAACAAGGTCCATGAGCAGTTCTTC
v_gene: TRBV5-5; abundance: few; d_gene: TRBD2; j_gene: TRBJ2-7; CDR3aa: CASSFRLAGYEQYF; CDR3nt: TGTGCCAGCAGCTTTCGGCTAGCGGGATACGAGCAGTACTTC
v_gene: TRBV12-3/TRBV12-4; abundance: -; d_gene: -; j_gene: TRBJ1-5; CDR3aa: CASSLALSGRLNQPQHF; CDR3nt: TGTGCCAGCAGTTTAGCGCTGTCGGGCAGACTCAATCAGCCCCAGCATTTT
v_gene: TRBV10-3; abundance: -; d_gene: -; j_gene: TRBJ2-5; CDR3aa: CAISGPGTLQETQYF; CDR3nt: TGTGCCATCAGTGGTCCCGGGACACTCCAAGAGACCCAGTACTTC
v_gene: TRBV11-2; abundance: -; d_gene: -; j_gene: TRBJ2-7; CDR3aa: CASSSIRRSYEQYF; CDR3nt: TGTGCCAGCAGCTCCATTCGACGGTCCTACGAGCAGTACTTC
v_gene: TRBV16; abundance: few; d_gene: -; j_gene: TRBJ1-5; CDR3aa: CASRDTGLGQPQHF; CDR3nt: TGTGCCAGCCGAGATACAGGGCTCGGTCAGCCCCAGCATTTT
v_gene: TRBV11-2; abundance: -; d_gene: TRBD2; j_gene: TRBJ2-1; CDR3aa: CACSLVGGPNEQFF; CDR3nt: TGTGCCTGCAGCTTGGTGGGAGGGCCGAATGAGCAGTTCTTC
v_gene: TRBV29-1; abundance: -; d_gene: TRBD1; j_gene: TRBJ1-1; CDR3aa: CSVTGGNTEAFF; CDR3nt: TGCAGCGTAACAGGGGGGAACACTGAAGCTTTCTTT
v_gene: TRBV11-1; abundance: -; d_gene: TRBD2; j_gene: TRBJ2-2; CDR3aa: CASSPSGSWTGELFF; CDR3nt: TGTGCCAGCAGCCCTAGCGGGAGTTGGACCGGGGAGCTGTTTTTT
v_gene: TRBV9; abundance: -; d_gene: -; j_gene: TRBJ2-1; CDR3aa: CASSASSPNEQFF; CDR3nt: TGTGCCAGCAGCGCATCCTCACCGAATGAGCAGTTCTTC
v_gene: TRBV4-2; abundance: -; d_gene: -; j_gene: TRBJ2-7; CDR3aa: CASSQGTVQPYEQYF; CDR3nt: TGTGCCAGCAGCCAAGGGACAGTACAACCCTACGAGCAGTACTTC
v_gene: TRBV18; abundance: -; d_gene: -; j_gene: TRBJ2-5; CDR3aa: CASSPLRGAETQYF; CDR3nt: TGTGCCAGCTCACCTCTCAGGGGGGCAGAGACCCAGTACTTC